Included here is one TCR beta chain sequence, with context. The clone's antigen remains unknown. No quality values exist for individual bases; no much larger clone is one base distant. This sample's time point label indicates: about 28 days (+/-7) after the second vaccine dose. AZD1222 recipients with second doses at about 4 weeks or about 12 weeks were pooled, because spike-specific TCR depth and breadth did not differ between schedules. Vaccinee samples came from UK trials COV001 and COV002, including a single-blind randomized controlled phase 2/3 trial of AZD1222 (ChAdOx1 nCoV-19) in healthy adults. For TCRbeta chain sequencing, PBMC samples were collected from trial participants at day 0 and at day 28 after the second dose. The CDR3 regions of human TCRbeta chains were analyzed by immunosequencing. From the authors' description of their analysis: TCRs in the repertoires were compared against a reference library of SARS-CoV-2-specific TCRs that had been generated with the MIRA antigen-specificity platform. Breadth was defined as the fraction of unique TCRs that were SARS-CoV-2-associated, and depth was defined as the fraction of total T cells that were SARS-CoV-2-associated. Using the MIRA data, each spike-specific TCR was mapped to the spike region that the TCR reacts to and placed in a CD4 or CD8 class. Log10-transformed breadth and depth values were compared by one-way ANOVA with Sidak's multiple comparisons tests. This immuneACCESS table, as held by TCRdb, lists in-frame sequences with V and J called but not all clones. Of the missing ones, under half trace to an unresolved V gene in checked studies; the others have no known cause. V and J calls and clone size are given by that table; D and trimming were obtained from the DNA. Present in this sample are 90,000 to 150,000 clones, around 87% of which were seen just once. About 2.5% of the sample belongs to the ten largest clones.

V is cut by 4 bases and J by 2 bases, and the space between the germline ends is 10 bases. There are 14 amino acids in the CDR3, from cysteine to phenylalanine inclusive. Only CDR3 DNA remains: 42 bases, in frame from the first base. Based on the germline V gene, the CDR1 and CDR2 sequences are ENHRY and SYGVKD. The sample comes from a study of T cell responses to AZD1222 COVID-19 vaccine (dated by TCRdb to about 2021). About the full investigation: TCR sequencing covered 230 to 250 trial participants: 200 to 210 given two doses of AZD1222 and 26 given two doses of MenACWY control vaccine. Trial participants were enrolled by age into subgroups of 18-55, 56-69 and 70-plus years, and 148, 28 and 57 TCR-sequenced participants, respectively, were included in these subgroups. The full study reports these points: A significant rise in spike-specific TCR breadth and depth was observed after two AZD1222 doses relative to day 0 and relative to MenACWY recipients. CD4 TCRs associated with the vaccine covered the entire spike protein, and the dominant responses were in regions 160-218 and 743-854. The 56-69-year group was small, and its depth increase did not reach significance, likely because of low power. Most participants were white British and females outnumbered males, and the authors suggested that clonal diversity may have been underestimated. Reportedly, almost half of the unique spike-specific TCRs recognized epitopes lying outside the regions that are mutated in the B.1.351 and B.1.1.7 variants. Conclusions about previously exposed vaccinees are limited because only five to seven AZD1222 recipients were SARS-CoV-2 seropositive at baseline. Because no samples from the day 14 peak response were available, repertoires could be characterized only after the peak T cell response.

The chain is made from TRBV10-3 and TRBJ2-3; the D gene is unclear. The source material was peripheral blood, sampled 28 days after the second AZD1222 dose. This TCR derives from an adult who received the AZD1222 COVID-19 vaccine. The CDR3 protein is CAISGPTHTDTQYF. The DNA sequence reads TGTGCCATCAGTGGCCCCACACACACAGATACGCAGTATTTT.